Below, 18 T cell receptor beta chains from the same sample are listed, as sequenced in a study of regulatory T cells in long-lasting Graves disease. To make TCR beta libraries, researchers used iRepertoire HTBI primers and Arm-PCR of CDR3 regions. In TCRdb, the multiplex PCR reads were re-called with MiXCR into one record per CDR3 protein. Found here are 200,000 to 250,000 distinct CDR3 sequences, just over 20% of them singletons; the top ten hold 11% to 15%. Time point reported: newly diagnosed GD, antithyroid drugs for less than 3 months. RNA isolated from PBMCs was used to make the TCR library. Sequenced here: peripheral blood mononuclear cells (PBMCs), sampled at new diagnosis, from a patient treated with antithyroid drugs. These receptors were obtained from a female donor with Graves disease.

Many counts were recorded for this clonotype. This chain connects TRBV20-1 to TRBJ2-1, with TRBD2 matching 9 bases. The CDR3 covers 11 residues. With 6 bases clipped from V and 14 bases from J, the junction kept 8 bases outside the gene matches. Germline V gene sequence: CDR1 DFQATT, CDR2 SNEGSKA (reference sequence). The CDR3 DNA reads TGCAGTGCAAATAGCGGGAGTTTTGAGTTCTTC. Its translation: CSANSGSFEFF.

This clonotype was seen at least ten times. The chain is built from TRBV12-3 or TRBV12-4 and TRBJ1-6; 7 positions match TRBD1. The junction had 6 bases not matched to a gene; V was cut back by 3 bases and J by 7 bases. There are 15 residues in the CDR3. CDR3 sequence: CASSFRQGFNSPLHF. The CDR3 region has the DNA TGTGCCAGCAGTTTCAGACAGGGCTTCAATTCACCCCTCCACTTT.

This clonotype was seen repeatedly, ten times or more. The V gene is TRBV30, the J gene TRBJ1-2, with TRBD1 as a possible D gene (5 bases). Trimming took 5 bases from V and 8 from J, leaving 18 bases between them. Germline V gene sequence: CDR1 GTSNPN, CDR2 SVGIG (reference sequence). This CDR3 region has 13 residues. In DNA, the CDR3 is TGTGCCTGGGGTAGGGTAGGGGATCGGGGCTACACCTTC. Its protein is CAWGRVGDRGYTF.

This clonotype was seen more than once but under ten times. A far more abundant clone sits one base away, making this likely a read error. The chain carries TRBV5-4 and TRBJ2-3; 8 nucleotides match TRBD2. The J segment lost 1 base and the V segment lost 4 bases, leaving 5 bases of the junction unmatched. From germline, CDR1 is SGHNT and CDR2 YYREEE (reference sequence). This CDR3 contains 15 residues. The CDR3 sequence is CASSLSRGGTDTQYF. In DNA form, the CDR3 reads TGTGCCAGCAGCCTTTCGCGGGGGGGCACAGATACGCAGTATTTT. The full variable domain, its missing parts supplied by reference TRBV5-4 and TRBJ2-3, is ETGVTQSPTHLIKTRGQQVTLRCSSQSGHNTVSWYQQALGQGPQFIFQYYREEENGRGNFPPRFSGLQFPNYSSELNVNALELDDSALYLCASSLSRGGTDTQYFGPGTRLTVL.

This clonotype was found many times. CDR3 nucleotides: TGCAGTGCTCCTCAGGGGGCGTGGAACACTGAAGCTTTCTTT. Protein sequence: CSAPQGAWNTEAFF. The gene calls are TRBV20-1 and TRBJ1-1, with 8 bases that match TRBD1. Unmatched junction bases numbered 6, after V lost 5 bases and J lost 1 base. The CDR3 loop spans 14 amino acids. The germline V gene has CDR1 DFQATT and CDR2 SNEGSKA (reference sequence).

At least ten counts were recorded for this clonotype. The genes are TRBV10-3 and TRBJ2-7; D could derive from TRBD1 or TRBD2 (5 bases each). CDR3 length equals 14 residues. The V gene's germline CDR1 is ENHRY and CDR2 SYGVKD. The V and J ends lost 4 bases and 5 bases respectively, with 15 bases between them. CDR3 amino acids: CAISVGVSGDEQYF. Written as DNA, the CDR3 is TGTGCCATCAGTGTAGGGGTGAGCGGTGACGAGCAGTACTTC.

CDR3 sequence reads: CASSQGPGGRNQPQHF. The CDR3 region has the DNA TGTGCCAGCAGCCAAGGCCCAGGGGGTCGCAATCAGCCCCAGCATTTT. V and J are TRBV7-2 and TRBJ1-5; 7 bases agree with TRBD1. Per germline, CDR1 SGHTA and CDR2 FQGNSA. This CDR3 has 16 amino acids. V lost 5 bases, J lost 2 bases, and 9 bases stayed unmatched. Filled out from reference TRBV7-2 and TRBJ1-5, the complete variable domain reads GAGVSQSPSNKVTEKGKDVELRCDPISGHTALYWYRQSLGQGLEFLIYFQGNSAPDKSGLPSDRFSAERTGGSVSTLTIQRTQQEDSAVYLCASSQGPGGRNQPQHFGDGTRLSIL.

This clonotype was observed at least ten times. The V call is TRBV20-1, the J call TRBJ1-2; D perhaps matches TRBD1 (5 bases). Per germline, CDR1 DFQATT and CDR2 SNEGSKA (reference sequence). This CDR3 has 11 residues. This CDR3 is CRTGGRYGYTF. CDR3 DNA sequence: TGCAGGACTGGGGGTCGGTATGGCTACACCTTC.

This clonotype appeared a single time. Since a much larger clone is just one base distant, this may be a read error. This chain connects TRBV5-1 to TRBJ1-1; D possibly corresponds to TRBD1 (6 bases). The V gene's germline CDR1 is SGHRS and CDR2 YFSETQ. The CDR3 length is 13 residues. The CDR3 nucleotides are TGCACCAGCAGCTTAGGGGGATTTGCTGAAGCTTTCTTT. Residues: CTSSLGGFAEAFF.

The chain combines TRBV20-1 with TRBJ1-3; unclear D gene. Trimming left V 0 bases short and J 6 bases short, with 12 bases between. The germline V gene encodes CDR1 DFQATT and CDR2 SNEGSKA (reference sequence). The CDR3 is 14 residues long. Here the CDR3 reads CSARDRRRPNTIYF. The CDR3 coding sequence is TGCAGTGCTAGAGATCGCCGAAGGCCAAACACCATATATTTT.

The chain has TRBV6-1 and TRBJ1-2; D perhaps matches TRBD1 (5 bases). V lost 6 bases and J 1 base, leaving 12 bases between the germline ends. CDR1 is MNHNS, CDR2 SASEGT, per germline. CDR3 length: 14 residues. The CDR3, as DNA: TGTGCCAGCAGCCTCGGGGCAGATAACTATGGCTACACCTTC. It yields the protein CASSLGADNYGYTF.

There are many counts of this clonotype. The chain combines TRBV11-2 with TRBJ2-7; D unclear. The ends were cut back, 4 bases at V and 6 bases at J, with 13 bases in the middle. The CDR3 totals 13 residues. The germline V gene has CDR1 SGHAT and CDR2 FQNNGV. The CDR3 spells CASSSDNGREQYF. DNA of the CDR3: TGTGCCAGCAGCTCCGATAATGGGCGCGAGCAGTACTTC.

In its sample, this clonotype was seen many times. The chain is built from TRBV30 and TRBJ2-1; D tentatively fits TRBD1 or TRBD2 (6 bases each). V gave up 3 bases and J gave up 0 bases, with 15 bases separating them. Germline CDR1 and CDR2: GTSNPN and SVGIG (reference sequence). The CDR3 spans 16 residues. The CDR3 DNA reads TGTGCCTGGAGCCCAACAGGGAGGCGCTCCTACAATGAGCAGTTCTTC. This codes for CAWSPTGRRSYNEQFF.

V and J are TRBV6-1 and TRBJ2-7, with TRBD1 matching over 11 bases. The CDR3 runs to 14 residues. The ends lost 6 bases at V and 4 bases at J; junction bases unmatched: 5. Germline V gives CDR1 MNHNS, CDR2 SASEGT. CDR3 sequence: CASSRDRGRYEQYF. The CDR3 DNA sequence: TGTGCCAGCAGCCGGGACAGGGGGAGGTACGAGCAGTACTTC.

The chain is built from TRBV25-1 and TRBJ1-6; maybe TRBD1 (6 bases). The V and J ends lost 7 bases and 10 bases respectively, with 17 bases between them. This CDR3 contains 14 residues. Germline loops: CDR1 MGHDK, CDR2 SYGVNS. Written as DNA, the CDR3 is TGTGCCAGCAAGCCACAGGGAGGTGGATCACCCCTCCACTTT. Translating it yields CASKPQGGGSPLHF.

Regarding this clonotype: This probably arose from a read error, given a far larger clone one base away. This chain uses TRBV7-2 with TRBJ2-5, with D possibly being TRBD2 (7 bases). The J call may be in error: the DNA end matches TRBJ2-1 better. The CDR3 covers 15 residues. Germline CDR1 SGHTA, CDR2 FQGNSA. The CDR3 loop reads CASSLKAGAPREQFF. The CDR3 DNA follows: TGTGCCAGCAGCTTAAAGGCGGGGGCGCCCCGTGAGCAGTTCTTC.

This clonotype was seen at least ten times. The chain recombines TRBV2 with TRBJ1-4; no definite D call. V lost 1 base, J lost 7 bases, and 4 bases lay in between. There are 12 residues in the CDR3. Germline V lookup: CDR1 SNHLY, CDR2 FYNNEI. The CDR3 loop reads CASSEDREKLFF. Written as DNA, the CDR3 is TGTGCCAGCAGTGAAGACCGTGAAAAACTGTTTTTT.

This clonotype has a count of ten or more. CDR3 loop: CSASPGTYNEQFF. CDR3 in DNA: TGCAGTGCTAGCCCCGGTACCTACAATGAGCAGTTCTTC. The genes are TRBV20-1 and TRBJ2-1; D call uncertain. CDR1 is DFQATT and CDR2 is SNEGSKA in the germline V gene (reference sequence). Between the trimmed V and J ends, which lost 3 bases and 2 bases, there was a span of 8 bases. This CDR3 comprises 13 residues.